This T cell receptor (beta chain) was retrieved from a study of blood T cell repertoires in COVID-19. Study background: From the United States, Italy and Spain came samples of acute and convalescent COVID-19. Nucleic acid was either cDNA or gDNA, and it came from T cells, B-cell-depleted T cells, or PBMCs.

The CDR3 extends over 16 amino acids. Authors' methods: Amplification from reference gene primers served as the basis for estimated nucleated cell counts. Clones were sequenced by immunoSEQ multiplex PCR, and TCRdb holds only the in-frame ones, with some missing. Clone size and the V and J calls come from that table; the DNA yielded D and trimming. Seen here are 350,000 to 450,000 clones, around 84% observed once, and the top ten hold roughly 3.4%. This rearrangement joins TRBV21-1 to TRBJ1-5; the tabulated D call, TRBD1, remains unverified against the DNA. TRBV21-1 is given as a pseudogene. What was sequenced was peripheral blood. The TCR comes from a woman between 18 and 30 years old with acute or convalescent COVID-19. In DNA form, the CDR3 reads TGTGCCAGCAGCGGCGTGGACAGGGTATGCAATCAGCCCCAGCATTTT. Amino acid sequence: CASSGVDRVCNQPQHF.